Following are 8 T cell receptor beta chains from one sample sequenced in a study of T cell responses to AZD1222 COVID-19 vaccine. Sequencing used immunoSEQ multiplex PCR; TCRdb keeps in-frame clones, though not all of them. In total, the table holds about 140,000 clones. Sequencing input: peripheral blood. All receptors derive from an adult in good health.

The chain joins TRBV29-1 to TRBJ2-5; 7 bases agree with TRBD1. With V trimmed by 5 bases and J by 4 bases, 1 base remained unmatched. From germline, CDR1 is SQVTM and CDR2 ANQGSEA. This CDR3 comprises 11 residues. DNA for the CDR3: TGCAGCGTTTACAGGGGAGAGACCCAGTACTTC. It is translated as CSVYRGETQYF.

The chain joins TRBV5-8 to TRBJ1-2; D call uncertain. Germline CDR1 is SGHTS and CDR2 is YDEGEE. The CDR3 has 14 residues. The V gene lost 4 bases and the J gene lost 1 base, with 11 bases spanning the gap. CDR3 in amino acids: CASSTPNLNYGYTF. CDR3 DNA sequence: TGTGCCAGCAGCACTCCTAACCTTAACTATGGCTACACCTTC. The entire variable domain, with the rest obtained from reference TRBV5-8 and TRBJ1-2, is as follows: EAGVTQSPTHLIKTRGQQATLRCSPISGHTSVYWYQQALGLGLQFLLWYDEGEERNRGNFPPRFSGRQFPNYSSELNVNALELEDSALYLCASSTPNLNYGYTFGSGTRLTVV.

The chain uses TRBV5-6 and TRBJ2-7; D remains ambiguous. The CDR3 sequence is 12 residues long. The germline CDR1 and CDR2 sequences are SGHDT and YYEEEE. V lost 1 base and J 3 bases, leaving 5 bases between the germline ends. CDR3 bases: TGTGCCAGCAGCTTGTCTAGCTACGAGCAGTACTTC. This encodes CASSLSSYEQYF.

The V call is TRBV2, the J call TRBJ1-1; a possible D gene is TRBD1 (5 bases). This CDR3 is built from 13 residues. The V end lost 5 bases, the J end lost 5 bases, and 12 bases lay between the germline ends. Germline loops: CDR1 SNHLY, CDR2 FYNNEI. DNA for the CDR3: TGTGCCAGCAGTCTTGACAGTAATACTGAAGCTTTCTTT. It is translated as CASSLDSNTEAFF.

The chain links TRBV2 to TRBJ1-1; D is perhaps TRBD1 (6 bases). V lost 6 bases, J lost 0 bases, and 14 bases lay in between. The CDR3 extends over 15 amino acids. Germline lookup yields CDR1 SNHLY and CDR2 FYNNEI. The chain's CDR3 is CASRDYRAMNTEAFF. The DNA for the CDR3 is TGTGCCAGCAGAGATTACAGGGCAATGAACACTGAAGCTTTCTTT.

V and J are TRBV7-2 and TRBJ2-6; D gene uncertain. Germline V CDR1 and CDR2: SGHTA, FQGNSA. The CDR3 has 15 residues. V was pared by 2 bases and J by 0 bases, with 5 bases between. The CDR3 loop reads CASSLRRSGANVLTF. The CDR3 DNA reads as TGTGCCAGCAGCTTAAGACGCTCTGGGGCCAACGTCCTGACTTTC.

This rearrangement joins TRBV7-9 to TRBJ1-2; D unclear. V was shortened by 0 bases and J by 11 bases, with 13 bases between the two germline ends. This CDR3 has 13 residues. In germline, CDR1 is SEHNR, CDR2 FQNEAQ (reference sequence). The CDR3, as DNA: TGTGCCAGCAGCTTAGCTGATATGGGAGGATACACCTTC. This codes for CASSLADMGGYTF.

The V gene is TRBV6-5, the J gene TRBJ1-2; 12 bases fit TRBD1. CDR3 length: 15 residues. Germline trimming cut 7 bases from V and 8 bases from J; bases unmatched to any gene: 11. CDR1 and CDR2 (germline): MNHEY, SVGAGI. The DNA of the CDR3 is TGTGCCAGCAACCCCGGGACAGGGGGCGTTGGAGGCTACACCTTC. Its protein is CASNPGTGGVGGYTF.